Shown below are 2 T cell receptor beta chains from a single sample sequenced in a study of technical replicates of blood from several donors. Measured with immunoSEQ multiplex PCR; TCRdb has only the in-frame clones, and not every one. The sample gives roughly 100,000 clones, roughly 95% of which show up once; 0.36% is in the top ten. The specimen was T cells isolated from PBMCs. All receptors derive from a human donor in good health.

This chain joins TRBV6-1 and TRBJ2-7; 12 bases match TRBD1. The V segment lost 8 bases and the J segment 5 bases; nucleotides outside the gene matches: 10. The germline CDR1 and CDR2 sequences are MNHNS and SASEGT. CDR3 length: 15 residues. CDR3 nucleotide sequence: TGTGCCAGCGAAGTTTGGGGACAGGGGGCAAACGAGCAGTACTTC. Amino acids: CASEVWGQGANEQYF.

This clone appeared a single time. V and J are TRBV4-2 and TRBJ2-7; possibly TRBD1 for D (6 bases). V lost 1 base and J lost 3, with 10 bases in between. Germline V lookup: CDR1 LGHNA, CDR2 YNFKEQ. This CDR3 contains 14 residues. The CDR3, as DNA: TGTGCCAGCAGCCAAGGCCAGACAGGCTACGAGCAGTACTTC. It translates to CASSQGQTGYEQYF.